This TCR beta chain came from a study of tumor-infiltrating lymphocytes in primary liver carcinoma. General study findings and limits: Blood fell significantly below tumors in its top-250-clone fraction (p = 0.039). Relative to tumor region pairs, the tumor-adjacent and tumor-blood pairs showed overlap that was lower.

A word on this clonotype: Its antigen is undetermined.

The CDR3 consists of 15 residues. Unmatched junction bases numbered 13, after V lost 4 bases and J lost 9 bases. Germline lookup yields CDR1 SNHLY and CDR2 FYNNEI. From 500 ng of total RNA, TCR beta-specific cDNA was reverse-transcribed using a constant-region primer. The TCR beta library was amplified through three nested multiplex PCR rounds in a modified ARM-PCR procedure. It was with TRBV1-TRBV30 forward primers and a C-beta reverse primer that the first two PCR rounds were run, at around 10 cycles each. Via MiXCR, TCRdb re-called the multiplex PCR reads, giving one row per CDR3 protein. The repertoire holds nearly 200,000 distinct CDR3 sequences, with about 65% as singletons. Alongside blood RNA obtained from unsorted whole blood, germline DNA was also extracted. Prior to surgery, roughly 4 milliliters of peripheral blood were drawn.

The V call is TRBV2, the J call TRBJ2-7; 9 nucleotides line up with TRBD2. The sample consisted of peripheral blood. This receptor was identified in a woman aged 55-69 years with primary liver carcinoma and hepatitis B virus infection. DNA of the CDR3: TGTGCCAGCAGTGGGGTTAGCGGGAGAGAGTTTTTGCAGTACTTC. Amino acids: CASSGVSGREFLQYF.